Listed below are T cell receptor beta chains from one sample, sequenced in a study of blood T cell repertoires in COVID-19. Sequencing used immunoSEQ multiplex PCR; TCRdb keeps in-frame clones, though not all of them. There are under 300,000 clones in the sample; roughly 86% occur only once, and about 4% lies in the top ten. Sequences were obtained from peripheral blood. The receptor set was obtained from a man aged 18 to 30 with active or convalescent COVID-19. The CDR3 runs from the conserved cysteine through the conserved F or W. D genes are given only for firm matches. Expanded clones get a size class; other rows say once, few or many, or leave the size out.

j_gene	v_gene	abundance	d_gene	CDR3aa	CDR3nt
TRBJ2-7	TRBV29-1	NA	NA	CSVEDTPRGEQYF	TGCAGCGTTGAAGATACCCCCCGGGGCGAGCAGTACTTC
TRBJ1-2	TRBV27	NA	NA	CASSLGGRPPNYGYTF	TGTGCCAGCAGTTTAGGGGGCAGGCCCCCAAACTATGGCTACACCTTC
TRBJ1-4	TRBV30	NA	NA	CAWSVGDKLFF	TGTGCCTGGAGTGTAGGGGATAAACTGTTTTTT
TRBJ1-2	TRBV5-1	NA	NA	CASGEGDYGYTF	TGCGCCAGCGGCGAGGGGGACTATGGCTACACCTTC
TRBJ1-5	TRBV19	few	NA	CASLGARNQPQHF	TGTGCCAGCCTTGGGGCTAGGAACCAGCCCCAGCATTTT
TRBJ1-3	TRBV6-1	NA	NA	CASSEPGGGGGNTIYF	TGTGCCAGCAGTGAACCGGGGGGGGGCGGTGGAAACACCATATATTTT
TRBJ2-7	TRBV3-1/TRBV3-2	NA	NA	CASSQRPSNYEQYF	TGTGCCAGCAGCCAGCGACCTAGTAACTACGAGCAGTACTTC
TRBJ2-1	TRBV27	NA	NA	CASRTRHKVNEQFF	TGTGCCAGCCGAACTAGACACAAGGTTAATGAGCAGTTCTTC
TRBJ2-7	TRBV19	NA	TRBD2	CASSAGLAGVYEQYF	TGTGCCAGTAGTGCCGGACTAGCGGGAGTCTACGAGCAGTACTTC
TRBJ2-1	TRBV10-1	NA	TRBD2	CASSLSSSYPGTSVPRRINEQFF	TGCGCCAGCTCCCTGTCAAGTTCTTACCCCGGGACTAGCGTCCCCAGGAGGATCAATGAGCAGTTCTTC
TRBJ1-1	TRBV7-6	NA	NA	CASSLGGDTEAFF	TGTGCCAGCAGCCTAGGGGGGGACACTGAAGCTTTCTTT
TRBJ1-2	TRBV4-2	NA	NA	CASSQNRFYTF	TGTGCCAGCAGCCAGAACCGGTTTTACACCTTC
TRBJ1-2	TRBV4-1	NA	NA	CASSQPVSANYGYTF	TGCGCCAGCAGCCAACCGGTGTCCGCCAACTATGGCTACACCTTC
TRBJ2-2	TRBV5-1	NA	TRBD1	CASSPTQGLGTLFF	TGCGCCAGCAGCCCCACACAGGGGTTGGGGACGCTGTTTTTT
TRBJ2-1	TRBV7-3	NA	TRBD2	CASSVTSEVAYNEQFF	TGTGCCAGCAGCGTCACTAGCGAGGTCGCCTACAATGAGCAGTTCTTC
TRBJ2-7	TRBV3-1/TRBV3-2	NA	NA	CASSQTGVYEQYF	TGTGCCAGCAGCCAAACGGGGGTCTACGAGCAGTACTTC
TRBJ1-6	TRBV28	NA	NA	CASNGGGLFVSYNSPLHF	TGTGCCAGCAATGGAGGAGGGCTTTTTGTCTCCTATAATTCACCCCTCCACTTT
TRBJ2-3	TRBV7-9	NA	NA	CASSRGRGGTDTQYF	TGTGCCAGCAGCCGGGGGAGAGGTGGCACAGATACGCAGTATTTT
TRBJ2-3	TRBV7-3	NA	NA	CASSFGLFTDTQYF	TGTGCCAGCAGCTTCGGACTTTTCACAGATACGCAGTATTTT
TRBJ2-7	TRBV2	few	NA	CASSELPNPATPYEQYF	TGTGCCAGCAGTGAACTCCCCAACCCGGCGACACCCTACGAGCAGTACTTC
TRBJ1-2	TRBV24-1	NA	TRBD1	CATSDSGQGYGYTF	TGTGCCACCAGTGATTCCGGACAGGGCTATGGCTACACCTTC
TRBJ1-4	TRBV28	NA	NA	CACLTPAGGDEKLFF	TGTGCCTGCCTTACCCCAGCCGGAGGCGATGAAAAACTGTTTTTT
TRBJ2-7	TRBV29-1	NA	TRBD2	CSYGTSGEQYF	TGCAGCTACGGGACTAGCGGCGAGCAGTACTTC
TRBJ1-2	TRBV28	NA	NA	CASSLLEYGYTF	TGTGCCAGCAGTTTATTGGAGTATGGCTACACCTTC
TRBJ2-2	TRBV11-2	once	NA	CASSLVHRTGELFF	TGTGCCAGCAGCTTAGTTCACAGAACCGGGGAGCTGTTTTTT
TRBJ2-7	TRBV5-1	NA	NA	CASSPRGRAYEQYF	TGCGCCAGCAGCCCCCGGGGTAGGGCCTACGAGCAGTACTTC
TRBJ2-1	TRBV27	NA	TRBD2	CASTPRVAGYGEQFF	TGTGCCAGCACCCCCAGGGTAGCGGGATATGGTGAGCAGTTCTTC
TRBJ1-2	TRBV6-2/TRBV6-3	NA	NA	CASSLRGHDYGYTF	TGTGCCAGCAGCCTCCGCGGGCACGACTATGGCTACACCTTC
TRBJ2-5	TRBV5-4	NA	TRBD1	CASSSEQGAGSETQYF	TGTGCCAGCAGCTCAGAGCAGGGGGCAGGGTCGGAGACCCAGTACTTC
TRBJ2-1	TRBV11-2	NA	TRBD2	CASSLGGGPKGIF	TGTGCCAGCAGCTTGGGGGGGGGACCAAAGGGAATCTTC
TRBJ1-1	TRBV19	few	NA	CASSIDHAGMDTEAFF	TGTGCCAGTAGTATAGATCATGCAGGGATGGACACTGAAGCTTTCTTT
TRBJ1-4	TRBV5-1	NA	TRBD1	CASSLGDREEKLFF	TGCGCCAGCAGCTTAGGGGACAGGGAAGAAAAACTGTTTTTT
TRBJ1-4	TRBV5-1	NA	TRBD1	CASSVLGQANEKLFF	TGCGCCAGCAGCGTTTTGGGACAGGCTAATGAAAAACTGTTTTTT
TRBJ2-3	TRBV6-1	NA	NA	CASSEGQEDTQYF	TGTGCCAGCAGTGAAGGCCAAGAGGATACGCAGTATTTT
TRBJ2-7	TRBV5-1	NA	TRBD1	CASRVTPGQGFSTYEQYF	TGCGCCAGCCGAGTCACACCGGGACAGGGGTTTTCGACCTACGAGCAGTACTTC
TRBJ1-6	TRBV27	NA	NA	CASSTGSSYNSPLHF	TGTGCCAGCAGTACGGGGAGCTCCTATAATTCACCCCTCCACTTT
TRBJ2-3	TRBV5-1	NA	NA	CASSSLSEDTQYF	TGCGCCAGCAGCTCCCTGAGTGAAGATACGCAGTATTTT
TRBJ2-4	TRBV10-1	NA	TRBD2	CASVKTSFKVPQLGSLLKNIQDF	TGCGCCAGCGTGAAGACTAGCTTCAAAGTACCACAATTAGGCTCTCTCCTGAAAAACATTCAGGACTTC
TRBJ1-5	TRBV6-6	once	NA	CASDRERRQPQHF	TGTGCCAGCGATAGGGAGCGGAGGCAGCCCCAGCATTTT
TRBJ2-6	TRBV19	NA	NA	CASSGPGSSGANVLTF	TGTGCCAGTAGTGGTCCCGGGAGCTCTGGGGCCAACGTCCTGACTTTC
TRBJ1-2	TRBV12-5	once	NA	CAIPFRQRSNYGYTF	TGTGCTATACCTTTTCGACAGAGATCTAACTATGGCTACACCTTC
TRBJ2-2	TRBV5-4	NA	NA	CASSLGQHLGTGELFF	TGTGCCAGCAGCTTGGGACAGCACCTTGGAACCGGGGAGCTGTTTTTT
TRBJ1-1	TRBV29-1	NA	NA	CSVYSLSITEAFF	TGCAGCGTTTACTCACTCTCGATCACTGAAGCTTTCTTT
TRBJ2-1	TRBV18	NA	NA	CASSPHERGEQFF	TGTGCCAGCTCACCGCACGAAAGAGGTGAGCAGTTCTTC
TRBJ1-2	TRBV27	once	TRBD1	CASSLSSGGAWGYTF	TGTGCCAGCAGTTTAAGTTCAGGGGGCGCGTGGGGCTACACCTTC
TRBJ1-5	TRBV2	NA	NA	CASRKDRYNQPQHF	TGTGCCAGCAGAAAAGACAGGTACAATCAGCCCCAGCATTTT
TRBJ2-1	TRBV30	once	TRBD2	CAWSVGTSGYNEQFF	TGTGCCTGGAGTGTAGGGACTAGCGGATACAATGAGCAGTTCTTC
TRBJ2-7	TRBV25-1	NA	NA	CASSARDTSYEQYF	TGTGCCAGCAGTGCCCGGGACACCTCCTACGAGCAGTACTTC
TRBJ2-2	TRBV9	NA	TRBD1	CASSVTGQGVTGELFF	TGTGCCAGCAGCGTAACGGGACAGGGGGTAACCGGGGAGCTGTTTTTT
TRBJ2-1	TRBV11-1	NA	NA	CASSLGGHEQFF	TGTGCCAGCAGCTTAGGGGGCCACGAGCAGTTCTTC
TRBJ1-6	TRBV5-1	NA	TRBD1	CASSKGQGNSPLHF	TGCGCCAGCAGCAAGGGACAGGGGAACTCACCCCTCCACTTT
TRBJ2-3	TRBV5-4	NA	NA	CASSNRDFSTDTQYF	TGTGCCAGCTCCAACAGAGATTTTTCCACAGATACGCAGTATTTT
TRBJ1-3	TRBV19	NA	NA	CASTGSGNTIYF	TGTGCCAGTACAGGCTCTGGAAACACCATATATTTT
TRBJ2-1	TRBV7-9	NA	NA	CASSWETGSLLYNEQFF	TGTGCCAGCAGCTGGGAAACCGGGAGCCTTCTCTACAATGAGCAGTTCTTC